This T cell receptor (beta chain) was found in a study of regulatory T cells in long-lasting Graves disease. General observations from the study: Whereas approximately 950 public clonotypes were shared by new patients, persistent patients shared more, at some 2,900.

Time point defined: newly diagnosed GD, antithyroid drugs for less than 3 months. PBMC-extracted RNA yielded the TCR library. The authors built TCR beta libraries using iRepertoire HTBI primers and Arm-PCR of CDR3 regions. TCRdb re-analysed the multiplex PCR reads in MiXCR, keeping a single row per CDR3 protein. Of hundreds of thousands of distinct CDR3 sequences detected, roughly a sixth appear once; the ten largest clones hold around 12%. The V and J ends lost 3 bases and 0 bases, in that order; junction bases with no gene match: 1. The CDR3 contains 14 residues. Germline V gives CDR1 MDHEN, CDR2 SYDVKM. This clonotype was detected many times. The antigen is unknown. These data are also associated with another study on T cells in Graves' hyperthyroidism and ophthalmopathy.

Specimen: peripheral blood mononuclear cells (PBMCs), collected at new diagnosis, from a patient treated with antithyroid drugs. The sequence derives from a man younger than 30 with Graves disease. The V call is TRBV28, the J call TRBJ2-7, with 8 bases matching TRBD1. The CDR3 region is CASSFGQGSYEQYF. As DNA, the CDR3 is TGTGCCAGCAGTTTCGGACAGGGCTCCTACGAGCAGTACTTC.